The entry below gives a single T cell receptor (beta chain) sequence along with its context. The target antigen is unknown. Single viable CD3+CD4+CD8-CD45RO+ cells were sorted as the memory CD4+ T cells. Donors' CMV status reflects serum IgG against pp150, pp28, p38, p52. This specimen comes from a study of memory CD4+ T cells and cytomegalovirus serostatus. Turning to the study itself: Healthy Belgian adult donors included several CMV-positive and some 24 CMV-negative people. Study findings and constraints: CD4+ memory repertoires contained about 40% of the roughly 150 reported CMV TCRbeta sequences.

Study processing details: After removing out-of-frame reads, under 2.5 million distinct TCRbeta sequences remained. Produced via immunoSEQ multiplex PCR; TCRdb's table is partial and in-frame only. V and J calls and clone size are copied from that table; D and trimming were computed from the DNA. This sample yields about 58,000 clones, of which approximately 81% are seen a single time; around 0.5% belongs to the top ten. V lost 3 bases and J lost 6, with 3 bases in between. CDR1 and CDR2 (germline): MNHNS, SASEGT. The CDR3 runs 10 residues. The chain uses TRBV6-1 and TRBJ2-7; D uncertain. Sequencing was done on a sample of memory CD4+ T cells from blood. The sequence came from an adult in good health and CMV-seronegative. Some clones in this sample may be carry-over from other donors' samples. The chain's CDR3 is CASSDGEQYF. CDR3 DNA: TGTGCCAGCAGTGACGGCGAGCAGTACTTC.